These 2 T cell receptor beta chains were sequenced from one sample in a study of CD8+ T cells in alopecia areata. RNA extraction was followed by reverse transcription into cDNA, which acted as the sequencing template. This table comes from immunoSEQ multiplex PCR, and its TCRdb copy is limited to in-frame clones, with some not included. This repertoire shows 150,000 to 200,000 clones, less than 80% found once; its top ten account for about an eighth. The sequencing here drew on CD8+ T cells sorted from blood, taken at week 0. The receptors shown here come from a human donor with alopecia areata.

V gene TRBV2 combines with J gene TRBJ1-5; D might be TRBD1 (6 bases). The CDR3 loop spans 16 amino acids. V lost 2 bases and J 4 bases, leaving 15 bases between the germline ends. The germline V gene encodes CDR1 SNHLY and CDR2 FYNNEI. The CDR3 DNA reads as TGTGCCAGCAGTGAAAGGACCGGGACAAGAAATCAGCCCCAGCATTTT. As protein: CASSERTGTRNQPQHF.

In this sample, this clone turned up once. V gene TRBV30 combines with J gene TRBJ2-7; 7 bases match TRBD2. The CDR3 extends over 12 amino acids. Trimming removed 0 bases from V and 7 bases from J; junction bases left unmatched: 3. CDR1 is GTSNPN and CDR2 is SVGIG in the germline V gene (reference sequence). DNA of the CDR3: TGTGCCTGGAGTGTTGGCGGGAGAGAGCAGTACTTC. Residues: CAWSVGGREQYF. Drawing the rest from reference TRBV30 and TRBJ2-7, the complete variable domain is SQTIHQWPATLVQPVGSPLSLECTVEGTSNPNLYWYRQAAGRGLQLLFYSVGIGQISSEVPQNLSASRPQDRQFILSSKKLLLSDSGFYLCAWSVGGREQYFGPGTRLTVT.